The clone carrying this T cell receptor (beta chain) rates as medium-sized. Its specificity is unknown. The entry originates in a study of T-cell memory formation after mild COVID-19. TCRdb ran MiXCR on the 5' RACE reads and lists one entry per CDR3 protein. The table includes 25,000 to 35,000 distinct CDR3 sequences, around 7.2% detected once. Study-wide points: A balance of CD4 and CD8 characterized clones contracting day 15 to 85, whereas later expanders leaned CD4+. Some clones that responded turned up in pre-infection memory, which suggests that cross-reactive memory joined in.

The germline V gene has CDR1 SQVTM and CDR2 ANQGSEA. CDR3 length: 11 residues. V was trimmed by 0 bases and J by 12 bases, leaving 12 bases between them. The specimen was PBMCs or a T cell subset sorted from them (not recorded which). This clonotype was obtained from an adult woman who had mild COVID-19 (a few samples of this study predate the infection). Cell type and time point are not known. V usage is TRBV29-1 and J usage is TRBJ2-7; perhaps TRBD1 as D (5 bases). The CDR3 DNA reads TGCAGCGTTGAAGATTATGGGGCTCGGTACTTC. This codes for CSVEDYGARYF.